This entry describes one TCR beta chain. The antigen is unknown. The data derive from a study of vaccination effects on CD4 cells after COVID-19. Trimming took off 0 bases at V and 6 bases at J, with 12 bases between the two ends. The CDR3 has 15 residues. Germline assignment: CDR1 KGHSH and CDR2 LQKENI. Profiled with immunoSEQ multiplex PCR; TCRdb holds only in-frame clones, not every one. The sample has roughly 43,000 clones, about 76% seen once. Using viral peptide pools, the ViraFEST assay grew out antigen-specific CD4+ T cells prior to sequencing. At the end of around 11 days of culture, CD4+ T cells were isolated. Participants were vaccinated with two doses of either the BNT162b2 or mRNA-1273 vaccine.

The TCR was taken from a human donor who received a COVID-19 vaccine. The starting material was CD4+ T cells from PBMCs cultured with HCoV-OC43 spike peptides, obtained after COVID-19 vaccination. Noted subset: HCoV-OC43 spike overlapping peptide pool stimulation. The V and J genes are TRBV18 and TRBJ2-1; D remains unclear. The CDR3 DNA is TGTGCCAGCTCACCACCGGGGTTCGTAGCCAATGAGCAGTTCTTC. Encoded protein: CASSPPGFVANEQFF.